This TCR beta chain is from a study of shared clonotypes between healthy human individuals. Trimming took 1 base from V and 5 from J, leaving 17 bases between them. The germline V gene encodes CDR1 SGHDN and CDR2 FVKESK. The CDR3 loop spans 16 amino acids. This table comes from immunoSEQ multiplex PCR, and its TCRdb copy is limited to in-frame clones, with some not included. The table shows around 700,000 clones, with 92% occurring only once. CD45RO-negative CD8 cells positively selected for CCR7 made up the naive population, which excluded terminally differentiated effector memory CD45RA+ cells. Nashville, Tennessee was home to all donors, each a Caucasian adult.

The sequence derives from a man younger than 45 in good health. This rearrangement joins TRBV14 to TRBJ2-5; D may be TRBD1 or TRBD2 (6 bases each). The sequencing input was naive CD8+ T cells sorted from blood. Here the CDR3 DNA reads TGTGCCAGCAGCCAAGGAGTAAGGGGGAGGTGGGAGACCCAGTACTTC. This translates into CASSQGVRGRWETQYF.